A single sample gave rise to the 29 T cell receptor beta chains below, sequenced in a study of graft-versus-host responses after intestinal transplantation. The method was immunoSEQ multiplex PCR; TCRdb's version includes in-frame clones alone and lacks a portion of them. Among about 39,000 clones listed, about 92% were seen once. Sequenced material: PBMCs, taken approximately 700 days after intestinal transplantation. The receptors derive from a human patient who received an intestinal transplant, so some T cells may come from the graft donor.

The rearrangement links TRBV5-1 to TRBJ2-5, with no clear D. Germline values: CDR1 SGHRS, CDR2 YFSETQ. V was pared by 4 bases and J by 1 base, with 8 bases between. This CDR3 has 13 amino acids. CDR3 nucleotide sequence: TGCGCCAGCAGCGTAATCCCCCAAGAGACCCAGTACTTC. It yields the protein CASSVIPQETQYF.

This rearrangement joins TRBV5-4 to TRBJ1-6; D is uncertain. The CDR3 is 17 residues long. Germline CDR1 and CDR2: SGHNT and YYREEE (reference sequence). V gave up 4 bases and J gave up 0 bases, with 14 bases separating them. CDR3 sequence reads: CASSMGGIHSYNSPLHF. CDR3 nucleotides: TGTGCCAGCAGCATGGGCGGTATTCACTCCTATAATTCACCCCTCCACTTT. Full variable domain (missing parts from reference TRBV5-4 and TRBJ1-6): ETGVTQSPTHLIKTRGQQVTLRCSSQSGHNTVSWYQQALGQGPQFIFQYYREEENGRGNFPPRFSGLQFPNYSSELNVNALELDDSALYLCASSMGGIHSYNSPLHFGNGTRLTVT.

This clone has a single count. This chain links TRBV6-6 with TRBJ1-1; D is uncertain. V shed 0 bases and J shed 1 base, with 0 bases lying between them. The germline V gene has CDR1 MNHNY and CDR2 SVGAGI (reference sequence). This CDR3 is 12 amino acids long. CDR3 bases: TGTGCCAGCAGTTACTCGAACACTGAAGCTTTCTTT. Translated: CASSYSNTEAFF.

CDR3 region: CASSAEENQPQHF. CDR3 DNA: TGTGCCAGCAGTGCAGAGGAAAATCAGCCCCAGCATTTT. V gene TRBV6-1 combines with J gene TRBJ1-5; D not resolved. CDR3 size: 13 residues. V shed 4 bases and J shed 4 bases, with 8 bases lying between them. Germline lookup yields CDR1 MNHNS and CDR2 SASEGT.

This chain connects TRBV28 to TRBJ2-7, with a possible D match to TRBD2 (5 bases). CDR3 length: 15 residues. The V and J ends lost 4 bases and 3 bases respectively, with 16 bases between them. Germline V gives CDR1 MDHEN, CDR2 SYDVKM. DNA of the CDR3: TGTGCCAGCAGTTCCCGGGATGAGGCCCACTACGAGCAGTACTTC. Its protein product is CASSSRDEAHYEQYF.

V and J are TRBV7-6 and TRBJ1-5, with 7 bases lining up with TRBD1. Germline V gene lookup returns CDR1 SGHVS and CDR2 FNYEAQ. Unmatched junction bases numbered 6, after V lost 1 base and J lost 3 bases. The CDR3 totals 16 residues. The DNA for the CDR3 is TGTGCCAGCAGCTTAGGGCCGGGACAGTTCAATCAGCCCCAGCATTTT. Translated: CASSLGPGQFNQPQHF.

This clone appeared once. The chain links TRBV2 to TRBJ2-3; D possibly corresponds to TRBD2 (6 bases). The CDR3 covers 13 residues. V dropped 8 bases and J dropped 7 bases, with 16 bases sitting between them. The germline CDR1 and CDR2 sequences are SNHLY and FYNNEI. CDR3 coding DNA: TGTGCCAGCGACGGCGGGGCAAGGAATACGCAGTATTTT. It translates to CASDGGARNTQYF.

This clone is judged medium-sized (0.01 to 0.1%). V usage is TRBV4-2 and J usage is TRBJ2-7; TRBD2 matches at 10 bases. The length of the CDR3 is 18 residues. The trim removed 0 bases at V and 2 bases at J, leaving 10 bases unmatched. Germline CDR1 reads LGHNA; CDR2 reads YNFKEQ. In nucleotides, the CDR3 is TGTGCCAGCAGCCAAGATCCTAGCGGGAGCGCCTCCCCCTACGAGCAGTACTTC. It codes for CASSQDPSGSASPYEQYF.

CDR3 sequence reads: CASSRDRDEGYTF. The DNA for the CDR3 is TGTGCCAGCAGCCGGGACAGGGATGAGGGCTACACCTTC. The rearrangement links TRBV9 to TRBJ1-2; 9 bases match TRBD1. The germline gives CDR1 SGDLS, CDR2 YYNGEE. CDR3 length: 13 residues. Germline trimming cut 4 bases from V and 8 bases from J; bases unmatched to any gene: 6.

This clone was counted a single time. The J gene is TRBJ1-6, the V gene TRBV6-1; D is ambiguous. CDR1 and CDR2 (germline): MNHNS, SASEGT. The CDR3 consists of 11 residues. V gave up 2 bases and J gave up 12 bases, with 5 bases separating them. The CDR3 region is CASSEILPLHF. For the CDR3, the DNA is TGTGCCAGCAGTGAAATTTTACCCCTCCACTTT.

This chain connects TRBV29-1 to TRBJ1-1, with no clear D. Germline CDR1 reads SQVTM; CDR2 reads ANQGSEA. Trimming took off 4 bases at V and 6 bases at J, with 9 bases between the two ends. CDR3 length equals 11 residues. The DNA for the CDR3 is TGCAGCGTTGGCGGGGTGGCTGAAGCTTTCTTT. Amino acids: CSVGGVAEAFF.

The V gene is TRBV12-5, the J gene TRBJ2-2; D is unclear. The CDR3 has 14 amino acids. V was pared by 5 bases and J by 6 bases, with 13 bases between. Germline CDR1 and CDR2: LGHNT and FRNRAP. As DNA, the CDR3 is TGTGCTAGTGGTCCGCAGAGCGTGGCCGGGGAGCTGTTTTTT. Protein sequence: CASGPQSVAGELFF.

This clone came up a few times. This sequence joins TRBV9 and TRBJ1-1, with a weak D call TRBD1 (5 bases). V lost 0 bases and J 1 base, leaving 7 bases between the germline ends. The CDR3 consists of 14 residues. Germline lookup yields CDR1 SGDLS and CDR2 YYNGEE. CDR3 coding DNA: TGTGCCAGCAGCGTAGGACAGCAGAACACTGAAGCTTTCTTT. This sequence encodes CASSVGQQNTEAFF.

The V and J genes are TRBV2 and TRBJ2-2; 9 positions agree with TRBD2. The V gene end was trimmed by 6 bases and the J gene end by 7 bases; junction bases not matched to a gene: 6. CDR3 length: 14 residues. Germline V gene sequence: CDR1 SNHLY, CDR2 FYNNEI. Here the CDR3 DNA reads TGTGCCAGCAGGGATAGCGGGGGAATCGGGGAGCTGTTTTTT. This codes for CASRDSGGIGELFF.

The CDR3: CASAPGREYGGELFF. DNA of the CDR3: TGTGCTAGTGCCCCGGGTCGGGAGTACGGCGGGGAGCTGTTTTTT. The gene calls are TRBV12-5 and TRBJ2-2, with a tentative D call TRBD2 (6 bases). Trimming left V 7 bases short and J 7 bases short, with 19 bases between. Germline loops: CDR1 LGHNT, CDR2 FRNRAP. The CDR3 has 15 residues.

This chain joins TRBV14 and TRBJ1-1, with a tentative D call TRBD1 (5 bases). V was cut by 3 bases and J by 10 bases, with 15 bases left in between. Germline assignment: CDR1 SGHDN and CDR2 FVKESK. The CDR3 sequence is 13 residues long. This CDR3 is CASSQEGWSGAFF. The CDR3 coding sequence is TGTGCCAGCAGCCAGGAGGGGTGGTCGGGAGCTTTCTTT. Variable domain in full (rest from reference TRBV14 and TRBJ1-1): EAGVTQFPSHSVIEKGQTVTLRCDPISGHDNLYWYRRVMGKEIKFLLHFVKESKQDESGMPNNRFLAERTGGTYSTLKVQPAELEDSGVYFCASSQEGWSGAFFGQGTRLTVV.

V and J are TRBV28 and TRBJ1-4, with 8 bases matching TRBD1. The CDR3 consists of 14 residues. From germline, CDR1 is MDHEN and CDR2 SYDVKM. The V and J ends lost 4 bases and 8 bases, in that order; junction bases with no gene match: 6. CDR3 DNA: TGTGCCAGCAGTTCGACAGGGGTAAGAGAAAAACTGTTTTTT. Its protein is CASSSTGVREKLFF.

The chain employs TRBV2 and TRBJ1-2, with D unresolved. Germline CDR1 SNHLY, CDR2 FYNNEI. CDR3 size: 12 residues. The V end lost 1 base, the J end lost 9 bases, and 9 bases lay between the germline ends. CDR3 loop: CASSEGQYRYTF. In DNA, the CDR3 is TGTGCCAGCAGTGAAGGGCAATATCGCTACACCTTC. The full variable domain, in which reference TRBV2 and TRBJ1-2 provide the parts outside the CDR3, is EPEVTQTPSHQVTQMGQEVILRCVPISNHLYFYWYRQILGQKVEFLVSFYNNEISEKSEIFDDQFSVERPDGSNFTLKIRSTKLEDSAMYFCASSEGQYRYTFGSGTRLTVV.

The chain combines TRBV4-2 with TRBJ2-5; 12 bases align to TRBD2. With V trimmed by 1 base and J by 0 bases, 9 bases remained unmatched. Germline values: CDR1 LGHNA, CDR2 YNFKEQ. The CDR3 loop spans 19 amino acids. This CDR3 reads CASSQGSGTSGLYQETQYF. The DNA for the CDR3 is TGTGCCAGCAGCCAAGGGTCCGGGACTAGCGGGCTGTACCAAGAGACCCAGTACTTC.

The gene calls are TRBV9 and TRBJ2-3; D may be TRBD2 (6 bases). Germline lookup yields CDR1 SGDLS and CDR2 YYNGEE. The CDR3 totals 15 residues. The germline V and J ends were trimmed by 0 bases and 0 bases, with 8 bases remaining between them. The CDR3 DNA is TGTGCCAGCAGCGTAGCCCTAGCGAGCACAGATACGCAGTATTTT. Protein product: CASSVALASTDTQYF.

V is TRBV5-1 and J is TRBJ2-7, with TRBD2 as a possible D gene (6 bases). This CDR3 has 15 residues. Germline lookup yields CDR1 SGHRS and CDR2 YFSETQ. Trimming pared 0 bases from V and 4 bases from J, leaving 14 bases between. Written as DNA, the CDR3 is TGCGCCAGCAGCTTGGAAGGGACTGGTTCTTACGAGCAGTACTTC. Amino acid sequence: CASSLEGTGSYEQYF.

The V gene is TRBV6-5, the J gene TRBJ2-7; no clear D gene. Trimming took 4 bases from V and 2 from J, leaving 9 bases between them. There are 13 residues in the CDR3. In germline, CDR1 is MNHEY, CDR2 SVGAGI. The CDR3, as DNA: TGTGCCAGCAGTTCGGCGGTCACCTACGAGCAGTACTTC. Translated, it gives CASSSAVTYEQYF.

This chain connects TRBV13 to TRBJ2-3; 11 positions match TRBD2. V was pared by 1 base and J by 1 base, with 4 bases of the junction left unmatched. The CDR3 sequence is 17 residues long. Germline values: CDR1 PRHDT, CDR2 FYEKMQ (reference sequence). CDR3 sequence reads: CASSLASGGFRTDTQYF. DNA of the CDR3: TGTGCCAGCAGCTTAGCTAGCGGGGGGTTTCGCACAGATACGCAGTATTTT. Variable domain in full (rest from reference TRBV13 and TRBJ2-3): AAGVIQSPRHLIKEKRETATLKCYPIPRHDTVYWYQQGPGQDPQFLISFYEKMQSDKGSIPDRFSAQQFSDYHSELNMSSLELGDSALYFCASSLASGGFRTDTQYFGPGTRLTVL.

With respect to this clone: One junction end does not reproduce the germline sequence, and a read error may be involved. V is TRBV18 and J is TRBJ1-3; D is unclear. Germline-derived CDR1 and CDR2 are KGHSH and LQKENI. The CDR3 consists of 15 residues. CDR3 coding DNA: TGTACCAGCTCACTATATTCTTCCGACGGAGACACCATATATTTT. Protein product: CTSSLYSSDGDTIYF.

CDR3 nucleotides: TGTGCCAGCTCACCAGGACGGTTAGACTATGGCTACACCTTC. This translates into CASSPGRLDYGYTF. The rearrangement uses TRBV18 and TRBJ1-2, with D unresolved. V lost 2 bases and J 3 bases, leaving 10 bases between the germline ends. CDR1 is KGHSH and CDR2 is LQKENI in the germline V gene. The CDR3 totals 14 residues.

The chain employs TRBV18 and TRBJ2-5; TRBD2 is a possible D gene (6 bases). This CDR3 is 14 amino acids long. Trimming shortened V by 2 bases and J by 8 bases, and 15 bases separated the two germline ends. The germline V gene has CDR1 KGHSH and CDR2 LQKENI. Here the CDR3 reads CASSPGTREETQYF. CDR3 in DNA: TGTGCCAGCTCACCAGGGACTCGTGAGGAAACCCAGTACTTC.

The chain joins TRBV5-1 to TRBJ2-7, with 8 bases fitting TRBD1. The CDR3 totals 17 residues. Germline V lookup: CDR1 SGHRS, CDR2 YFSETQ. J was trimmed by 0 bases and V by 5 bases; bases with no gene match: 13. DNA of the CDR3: TGCGCCAGCAGTGGGCGGGTTGGGACAGGAAGCTCCTACGAGCAGTACTTC. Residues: CASSGRVGTGSSYEQYF.

This CDR3 is CASSQDPGVSETQYF. The CDR3 DNA follows: TGCGCCAGCAGCCAAGATCCGGGGGTTTCAGAGACCCAGTACTTC. The chain carries TRBV4-1 and TRBJ2-5, with D possibly being TRBD2 (6 bases). The CDR3 sequence is 15 residues long. Germline values: CDR1 MGHRA, CDR2 YSYEKL. V lost 0 bases and J lost 4, with 12 bases in between.

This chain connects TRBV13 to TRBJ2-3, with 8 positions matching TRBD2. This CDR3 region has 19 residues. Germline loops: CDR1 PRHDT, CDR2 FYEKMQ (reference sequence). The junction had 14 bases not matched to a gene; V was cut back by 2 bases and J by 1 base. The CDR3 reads CASSLFVRRGVLRTDTQYF. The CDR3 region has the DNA TGTGCCAGCAGCTTATTCGTCAGGCGGGGGGTCCTTCGCACAGATACGCAGTATTTT.